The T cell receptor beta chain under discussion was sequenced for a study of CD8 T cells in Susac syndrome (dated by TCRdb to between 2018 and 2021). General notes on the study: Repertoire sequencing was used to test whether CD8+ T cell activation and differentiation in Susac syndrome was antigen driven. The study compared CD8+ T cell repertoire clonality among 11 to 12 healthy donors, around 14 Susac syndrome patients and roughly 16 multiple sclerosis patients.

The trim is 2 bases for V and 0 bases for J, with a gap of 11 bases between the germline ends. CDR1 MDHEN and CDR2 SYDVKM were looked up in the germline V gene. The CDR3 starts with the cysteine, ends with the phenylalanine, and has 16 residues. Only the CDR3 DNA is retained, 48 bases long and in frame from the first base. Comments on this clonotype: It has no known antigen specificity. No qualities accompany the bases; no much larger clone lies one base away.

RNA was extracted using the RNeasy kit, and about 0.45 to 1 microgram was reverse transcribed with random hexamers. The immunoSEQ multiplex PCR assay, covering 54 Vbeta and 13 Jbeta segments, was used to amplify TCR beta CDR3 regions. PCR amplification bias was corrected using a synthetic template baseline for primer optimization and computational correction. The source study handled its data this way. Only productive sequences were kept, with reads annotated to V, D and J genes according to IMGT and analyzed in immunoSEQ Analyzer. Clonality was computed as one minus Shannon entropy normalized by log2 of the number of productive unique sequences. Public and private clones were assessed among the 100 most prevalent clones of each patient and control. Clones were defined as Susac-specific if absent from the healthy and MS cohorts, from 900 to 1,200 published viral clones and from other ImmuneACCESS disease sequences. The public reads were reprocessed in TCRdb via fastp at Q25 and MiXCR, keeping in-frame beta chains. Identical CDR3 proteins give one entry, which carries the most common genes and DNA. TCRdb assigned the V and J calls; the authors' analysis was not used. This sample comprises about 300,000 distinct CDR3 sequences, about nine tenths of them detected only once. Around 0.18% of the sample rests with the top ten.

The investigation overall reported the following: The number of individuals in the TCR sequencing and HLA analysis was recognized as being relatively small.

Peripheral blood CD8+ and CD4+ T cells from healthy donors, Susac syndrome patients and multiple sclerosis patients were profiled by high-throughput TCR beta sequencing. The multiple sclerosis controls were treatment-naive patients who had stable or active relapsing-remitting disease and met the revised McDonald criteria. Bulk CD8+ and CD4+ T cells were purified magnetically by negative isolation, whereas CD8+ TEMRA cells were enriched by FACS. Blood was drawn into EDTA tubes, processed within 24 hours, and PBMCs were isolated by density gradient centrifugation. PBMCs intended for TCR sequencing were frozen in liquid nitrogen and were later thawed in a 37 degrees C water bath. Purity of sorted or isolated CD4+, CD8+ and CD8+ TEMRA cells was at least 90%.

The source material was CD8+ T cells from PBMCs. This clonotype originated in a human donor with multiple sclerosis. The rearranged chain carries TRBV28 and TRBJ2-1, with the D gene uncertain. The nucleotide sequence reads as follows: TGTGCCAGCAGTTTACTTGCAGACGGCTCCTACAATGAGCAGTTCTTC. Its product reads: CASSLLADGSYNEQFF.